This T cell receptor (beta chain) originates from a study of blood T cell repertoires in COVID-19. Study information: COVID-19 samples collected from the United States, Italy and Spain covered acute and convalescent phases. Sample material is recorded as cDNA or gDNA derived from T cells, B-cell-depleted T cells, or PBMCs.

Looked up from germline, CDR1 is SGHRS and CDR2 is YFSETQ. This CDR3 region has 15 residues. The J segment lost 5 bases and the V segment lost 3 bases, leaving 9 bases of the junction unmatched. In the source study's methods: Scientists estimated how many nucleated cells there were by amplifying reference gene primers. Profiled with immunoSEQ multiplex PCR; TCRdb holds only in-frame clones, not every one. V and J calls and clone size are those listed in that table; D and trimming were worked out from the DNA. The sample holds 410,000 or so clones, about nine tenths seen once. The chain employs TRBV5-1 and TRBJ2-5, with 8 bases lining up with TRBD1. Sequencing was done on a sample of peripheral blood. This TCR was recovered from a woman between 25 and 40 years old with active or convalescent COVID-19. CDR3 amino acids: CASSSTGAPMETQYF. CDR3 nucleotides: TGCGCCAGCAGCTCGACAGGGGCGCCGATGGAGACCCAGTACTTC.